The rows below give T cell receptor beta chains drawn from one sample of a study of shared clonotypes between healthy human individuals. The table came from immunoSEQ multiplex PCR; TCRdb's copy has only in-frame clones and leaves some out. The sample contains about 2.2 million clones, around 95% of which appear only once. What was sequenced was naive CD8+ T cells from PBMCs. The source is a man younger than 30 in good health. Some clones in this sample may be carry-over from other donors' samples. The CDR3 runs from the conserved cysteine through the conserved F or W. The D gene is left open where the match is weak. Clone sizes are given selectively: once, few, many, or a class where the clone is expanded.

TRBJ2-1	TRBV6-1	-	TRBD2	TGTGCCAGCAGTGACCCACTAGCGGGAGATTACAATGAGCAGTTCTTC	CASSDPLAGDYNEQFF
TRBJ1-3	TRBV19	-	TRBD1	TGTGCCAGTAATCTCCACAGGGGCGGAGGAAACACCATATATTTT	CASNLHRGGGNTIYF
TRBJ2-7	TRBV4-1	-	-	TGCGCCAGCAGCCAAGAGCAGGCCTACGAGCAGTACTTC	CASSQEQAYEQYF
TRBJ2-2	TRBV18	-	-	TGTGCCAGCTCCAAATCTTGGGTGGTCCTGAACACCGGGGAGCTGTTTTTT	CASSKSWVVLNTGELFF
TRBJ2-7	TRBV4-1	-	TRBD2	TGCGCCAGCAGCCAAGATCGTAGTAGCGGGAGACCCTACGAGCAGTACTTC	CASSQDRSSGRPYEQYF
TRBJ2-2	TRBV21-1	-	-	TGTGCCAGCAGCACACAAAGTTATATCCCCCCCCTTGCCTCCCTCACCGGGGAGCTGTTTTTT	CASSTQSYIPPLASLTGELFF
TRBJ2-1	TRBV28	-	-	TGTGCCAGCAGTTTATCGGAGGGCAATGAGCAGTTCTTC	CASSLSEGNEQFF
TRBJ2-2	TRBV9	-	TRBD2	TGTGCCAGCACCCGGGGGCGGGAGGGAACCGGGGAGCTGTTTTTT	CASTRGREGTGELFF
TRBJ1-2	TRBV9	-	-	TGTGCCAGCAGCGTATCTCACCGGGACGGCTATGGCTACACCTTC	CASSVSHRDGYGYTF
TRBJ2-1	TRBV7-3	-	TRBD1	TGTGCCAGCAGTCCGACGGACAGGGGGATCTACAATGAGCAGTTCTTC	CASSPTDRGIYNEQFF
TRBJ1-1	TRBV6-5	-	-	TGTGCCAGCAGTTACTCGGGTGGGAACACTGAAGCTTTCTTT	CASSYSGGNTEAFF
TRBJ2-1	TRBV27	-	-	TGTGCCAGCAGTCTTATAGGGGGCAATGAGCAGTTCTTC	CASSLIGGNEQFF
TRBJ1-6	TRBV30	-	TRBD1	TGTGCCGAGAAGGCAGGGGGCAATTCACCCCTCCACTTT	CAEKAGGNSPLHF
TRBJ2-3	TRBV13	once	-	TGTGCCAGCAGCTCCCGGGACTTCGACCTACGTAGCACAGATACGCAGTATTTT	CASSSRDFDLRSTDTQYF
TRBJ2-7	TRBV11-2	-	TRBD2	TGTGCCAGCAGCTTAGTACTAGCGGGAACCGTCGAGCAGTACTTC	CASSLVLAGTVEQYF
TRBJ2-1	TRBV7-8	-	TRBD2	TGTGCCAGCAGCTTTCGACTAGCGAGCTATGAGCAGTTCTTC	CASSFRLASYEQFF
TRBJ2-7	TRBV30	-	-	TGTGCCTGGAAGGGCAGGGGTGAGTACGAGCAGTACTTC	CAWKGRGEYEQYF
TRBJ1-5	TRBV27	-	-	TGTGCCAGCAGCTCCTTTTTCCCTGAAGAGCCCCAGCATTTT	CASSSFFPEEPQHF
TRBJ2-7	TRBV27	-	TRBD1	TGTGCCAGCAGTCCGGGGACAGGGGGTTACGAGCAGTACTTC	CASSPGTGGYEQYF
TRBJ1-5	TRBV15	few	-	TGTGCCACCAGCAGAGATTTGGATCAGCCCCAGCATTTT	CATSRDLDQPQHF